At least ten counts were recorded for the clone carrying this T cell receptor beta chain. What it binds is unknown. Germline lookup yields CDR1 SGHAT and CDR2 FQNNGV. Deletions cut 5 bases from V and 5 bases from J, with 7 bases between. CDR3 length: 12 residues. These data are taken from a study of T cells in Graves' hyperthyroidism and ophthalmopathy. Study-wide findings and caveats: A 13 V-J signature model discriminated ophthalmopathy versus stable hyperthyroidism. The model forecast ophthalmopathy, anticipating it by a median around 6.9 months before onset.

The CDR3 regions of TCR beta were amplified from RNA transcripts. The HTBI primer set was used in a first-round RT-PCR of the TCR CDR3. TCRdb independently ran MiXCR on the multiplex PCR reads; one entry per CDR3 protein. Of approximately 600,000 distinct CDR3 sequences in the sample, about 16% are singletons; the top ten hold over 3.5%. For the diagnoses, clinical symptoms, serum thyroxine and TRAb, thyroid ultrasound and orbital computed tomography were used. The sequencing sample was made of blood. This chain joins TRBV11-2 and TRBJ2-1; D unresolved. This receptor was taken from a woman in her twenties or thirties with Graves' hyperthyroidism. The CDR3 nucleotides are TGTGCCAGCAGCCCCCCCGACAATGAGCAGTTCTTC. As protein: CASSPPDNEQFF.